These 7 T cell receptor beta chains originate from one sample sequenced in a study of blood T cells in healthy people across ages. The second PCR ran about 6 to 11 cycles with a sample-barcoded 5' primer and J-beta primers. MiXCR, run by TCRdb on the 5' RACE reads, gives a single entry per CDR3 protein. This table holds around 1.1 million distinct CDR3 sequences, 35% to 40% found once. The sequencing input was blood. Source of these receptors: a man between 18 and 29 years old in good health.

This chain joins TRBV20-1 and TRBJ1-1; D is uncertain. Trimming took off 3 bases at V and 4 bases at J, with 15 bases between the two ends. The CDR3 contains 14 residues. Germline CDR1 is DFQATT and CDR2 is SNEGSKA (reference sequence). The DNA of the CDR3 is TGCAGTGCTAGGCCCCCGGGAGTGAGCACTGAAGCTTTCTTT. It translates to CSARPPGVSTEAFF.

In this sample, this clonotype turned up a few times. The rearrangement uses TRBV29-1 and TRBJ2-1, with 8 bases fitting TRBD2. CDR3 size: 13 residues. Unmatched junction bases numbered 8, after V lost 6 bases and J lost 7 bases. Germline V gene lookup returns CDR1 SQVTM and CDR2 ANQGSEA. The CDR3 region has the DNA TGCAGCGTCGGGAGGGGGTCGTGGAATGAGCAGTTCTTC. It codes for CSVGRGSWNEQFF.

The chain combines TRBV27 with TRBJ1-1; TRBD1 agrees at 9 bases. Unmatched junction bases numbered 8, after V lost 5 bases and J lost 4 bases. CDR1 is MNHEY, CDR2 SMNVEV, per germline (reference sequence). The CDR3 consists of 15 residues. CDR3: CASSPRDRVPTEAFF. The CDR3 nucleotides are TGTGCCAGCAGTCCTCGGGACAGGGTTCCCACTGAAGCTTTCTTT.

This clonotype was observed a single time. V gene TRBV20-1 combines with J gene TRBJ1-5; D call uncertain. Germline CDR1 and CDR2: DFQATT and SNEGSKA (reference sequence). This CDR3 is built from 13 residues. Trimming took 2 bases from V and 4 from J, leaving 9 bases between them. The CDR3 nucleotides are TGCAGTGCTAGAAGCAGTTGGAATCAGCCCCAGCATTTT. Protein sequence: CSARSSWNQPQHF.

The rearrangement uses TRBV7-6 and TRBJ1-1; the match to TRBD1 covers 7 bases. The CDR3 contains 15 residues. With 3 bases clipped from V and 1 base from J, the junction kept 5 bases outside the gene matches. Germline lookup yields CDR1 SGHVS and CDR2 FNYEAQ. CDR3 DNA sequence: TGTGCCAGCAGCTTCACGACAGGGACGAACACTGAAGCTTTCTTT. Protein product: CASSFTTGTNTEAFF. Full variable domain (rest looked up from reference TRBV7-6 and TRBJ1-1): GAGVSQSPRYKVTKRGQDVALRCDPISGHVSLYWYRQALGQGPEFLTYFNYEAQQDKSGLPNDRFSAERPEGSISTLTIQRTEQRDSAMYRCASSFTTGTNTEAFFGQGTRLTVV.

This clonotype has only a few counts. This sequence joins TRBV6-2 or TRBV6-3 and TRBJ2-1; 12 nucleotides align to TRBD2. The junction had 5 bases not matched to a gene; V was cut back by 6 bases and J by 5 bases. CDR3 size: 15 residues. From germline, CDR1 is MNHEY and CDR2 SVGEGT. Here the CDR3 reads CASSSSGGAHNEQFF. Written as DNA, the CDR3 is TGTGCCAGCAGCTCTAGCGGGGGGGCCCACAATGAGCAGTTCTTC.

CDR3 sequence: CATSKWNSPLHF. The CDR3 bases are TGTGCCACCAGTAAGTGGAATTCACCCCTCCACTTT. The chain employs TRBV24-1 and TRBJ1-6; no firm D call. Germline CDR1 and CDR2: KGHDR and SFDVKD. The CDR3 is 12 amino acids. Trimming took off 6 bases at V and 7 bases at J, with 6 bases between the two ends.